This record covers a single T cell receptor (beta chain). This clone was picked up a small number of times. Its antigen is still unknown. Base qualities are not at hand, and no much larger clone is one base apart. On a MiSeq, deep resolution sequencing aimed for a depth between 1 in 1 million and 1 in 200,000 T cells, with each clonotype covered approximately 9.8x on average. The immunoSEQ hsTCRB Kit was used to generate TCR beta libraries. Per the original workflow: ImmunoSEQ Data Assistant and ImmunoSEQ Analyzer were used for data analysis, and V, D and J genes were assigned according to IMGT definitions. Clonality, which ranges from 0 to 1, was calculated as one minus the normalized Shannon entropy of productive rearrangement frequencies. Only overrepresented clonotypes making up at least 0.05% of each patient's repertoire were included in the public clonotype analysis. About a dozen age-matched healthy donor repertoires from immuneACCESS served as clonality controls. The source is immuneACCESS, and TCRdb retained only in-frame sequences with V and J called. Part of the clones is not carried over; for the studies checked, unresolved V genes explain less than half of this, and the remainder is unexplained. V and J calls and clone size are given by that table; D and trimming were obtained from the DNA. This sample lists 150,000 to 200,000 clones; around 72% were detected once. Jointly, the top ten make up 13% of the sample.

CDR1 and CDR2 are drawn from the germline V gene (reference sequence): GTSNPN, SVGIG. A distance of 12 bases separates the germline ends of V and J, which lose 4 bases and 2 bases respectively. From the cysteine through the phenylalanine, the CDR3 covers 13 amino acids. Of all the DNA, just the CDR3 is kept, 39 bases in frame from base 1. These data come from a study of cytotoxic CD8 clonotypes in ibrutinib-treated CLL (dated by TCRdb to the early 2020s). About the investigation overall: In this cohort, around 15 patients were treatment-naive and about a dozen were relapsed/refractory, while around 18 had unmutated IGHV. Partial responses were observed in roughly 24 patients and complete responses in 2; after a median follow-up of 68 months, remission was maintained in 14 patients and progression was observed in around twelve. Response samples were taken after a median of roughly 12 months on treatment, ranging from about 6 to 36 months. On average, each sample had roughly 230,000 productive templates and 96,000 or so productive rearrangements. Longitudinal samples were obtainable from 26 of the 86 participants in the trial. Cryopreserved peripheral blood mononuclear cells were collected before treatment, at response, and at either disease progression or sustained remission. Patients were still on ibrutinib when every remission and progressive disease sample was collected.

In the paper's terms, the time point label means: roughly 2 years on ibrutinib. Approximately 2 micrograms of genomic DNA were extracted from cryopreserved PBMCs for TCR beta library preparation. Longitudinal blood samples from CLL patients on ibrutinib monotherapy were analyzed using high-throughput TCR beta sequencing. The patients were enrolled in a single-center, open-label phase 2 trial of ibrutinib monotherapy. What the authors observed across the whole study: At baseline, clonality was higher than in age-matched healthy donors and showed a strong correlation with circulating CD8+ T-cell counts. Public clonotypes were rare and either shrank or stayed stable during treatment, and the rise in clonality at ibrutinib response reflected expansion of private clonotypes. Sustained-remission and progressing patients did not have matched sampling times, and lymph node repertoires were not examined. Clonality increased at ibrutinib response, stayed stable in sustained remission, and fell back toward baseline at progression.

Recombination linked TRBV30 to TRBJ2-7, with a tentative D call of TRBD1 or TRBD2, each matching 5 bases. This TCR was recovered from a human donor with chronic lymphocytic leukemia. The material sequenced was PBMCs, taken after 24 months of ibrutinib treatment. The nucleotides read TGTGCCTGGAAACGGGACCGACCCTACGAGCAGTACTTC. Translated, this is CAWKRDRPYEQYF.